This T cell receptor (beta chain) was found in a study of blood T cell repertoires in COVID-19. The wider study: Whether acute or convalescent, the COVID-19 samples came from the United States, Italy and Spain.

Germline loops: CDR1 SEHNR, CDR2 FQNEAQ (reference sequence). Between the trimmed V and J ends, which lost 5 bases and 0 bases, there was a span of 16 bases. The CDR3 has 16 amino acids. In its sample, this clone was seen once. Libraries were prepared by immunoSEQ multiplex PCR; TCRdb keeps only in-frame clonotypes and omits some of them. This sample has more than 200,000 clones, with approximately 86% found just once. The sample comprised peripheral blood. This clonotype was sampled from a man under 40 with active or convalescent COVID-19. The gene calls are TRBV7-9 and TRBJ1-1; possible D gene TRBD1, 5 bases. In DNA form, the CDR3 reads TGTGCCAGCAGCCCCGGGGGTACAGGCATGAACACTGAAGCTTTCTTT. It specifies CASSPGGTGMNTEAFF.